This T cell receptor (beta chain) originates from a study of T cell responses to AZD1222 COVID-19 vaccine. Across the study: Pooling of second doses given at about 4 or about 12 weeks was done. General study results and limits: Spike-spanning, vaccine-associated CD4 TCRs were dominant at 160-218 and 743-854. Clonal diversity was possibly underestimated; the donors were predominantly white British and more often female. Only a handful of AZD1222 recipients were seropositive at baseline.

Note on this clone: The antigen remains undetermined.

Repertoires were generated with immunoSEQ multiplex PCR, while TCRdb's copy carries only in-frame clones and drops some. The sample carries about 140,000 clones, roughly 92% recorded once. The receptor was derived from an adult in good health. The sample consisted of peripheral blood, taken on day 0 of AZD1222 vaccination.

The DNA for the CDR3 is TGTGCCAGTTCAAGGAGGGAAACTAATGAAAAACTGTTTTTT. Residues: CASSRRETNEKLFF. This chain links TRBV19 with TRBJ1-4; the D is unclear. Looked up from germline, CDR1 is LNHDA and CDR2 is SQIVND (reference sequence). The CDR3 sequence is 14 residues long. Trimming shortened V by 8 bases and J by 1 base, and 11 bases separated the two germline ends.